The 29 T cell receptor beta chains below come from one sample, sequenced in a study of regulatory T cells in long-lasting Graves disease. Documented time point: newly diagnosed GD, antithyroid drugs for less than 3 months. RNA from PBMCs was the source of the TCR library. Combining iRepertoire HTBI primers with Arm-PCR of CDR3 regions, the authors built TCR beta libraries. TCRdb ran MiXCR on the multiplex PCR reads and lists one entry per CDR3 protein. The sample consists of hundreds of thousands of distinct CDR3 sequences, approximately 13% of them appearing once. These data were also reused for a study on T cells in Graves' hyperthyroidism and ophthalmopathy.

Sequencing used peripheral blood mononuclear cells (PBMCs), obtained at new diagnosis, from a patient treated with antithyroid drugs. These receptors all come from a man aged 30-40 years with Graves disease.

This clonotype was seen at least ten times. The gene calls are TRBV10-3 and TRBJ1-5; perhaps TRBD1 as D (5 bases). The CDR3 runs 12 residues. The V gene's germline CDR1 is ENHRY and CDR2 SYGVKD. Trimming took 6 bases from V and 7 from J, leaving 10 bases between them. CDR3 residues: CAISKRGQPQHF. The CDR3 coding sequence is TGTGCCATCAGCAAACGGGGGCAGCCCCAGCATTTT.

Ten or more counts support this clonotype. V and J are TRBV11-3 and TRBJ2-1; 7 nucleotides align to TRBD1. CDR3 size: 13 residues. CDR1 and CDR2 (germline): SGHNT, YENEEA. After removal of 1 base from V and 10 bases from J, the junction contained 4 bases not matched to a gene. CDR3 nucleotides: TGTGCCAGCAGCTTAGTAGGGGGCAGCGAGCAGTTCTTC. This sequence encodes CASSLVGGSEQFF.

In its sample, this clonotype was seen many times. The chain recombines TRBV12-3 or TRBV12-4 with TRBJ2-6; D is undetermined. CDR3 length equals 14 residues. V lost 6 bases and J lost 0, with 6 bases in between. The CDR3 DNA follows: TGTGCCAGCAGAGCCTACTCTGGGGCCAACGTCCTGACTTTC. Protein product: CASRAYSGANVLTF.

This rearrangement joins TRBV10-1 to TRBJ2-5; maybe TRBD2 (6 bases). This CDR3 contains 14 residues. The V end was cut by 0 bases, the J end by 9 bases, with 14 bases between. Germline V gives CDR1 WNHNN, CDR2 SYGVQD (reference sequence). The DNA of the CDR3 is TGCGCCAGCAGTGAGTCGGGCGTGACTAGGCCCCAGTACTTC. This gives the protein CASSESGVTRPQYF.

This clonotype has at least ten counts. The gene calls are TRBV29-1 and TRBJ2-1; 8 bases map to TRBD1. V lost 8 bases and J lost 7; bases outside the gene matches: 16. This CDR3 spans 15 amino acids. The germline V gene has CDR1 SQVTM and CDR2 ANQGSEA. CDR3 residues: CSLTSIRGRRNEQFF. CDR3 DNA: TGCAGCCTTACTTCAATCAGGGGGCGCAGGAATGAGCAGTTCTTC.

At least ten counts were recorded for this clonotype. The rearrangement joins TRBV9 to TRBJ2-7; 9 bases are shared with TRBD1. CDR1 and CDR2 (germline): SGDLS, YYNGEE. The CDR3 sequence is 15 residues long. V lost 4 bases, J lost 6 bases, and 11 bases stayed unmatched. This CDR3 reads CASSLGTGIPSEQYF. CDR3 nucleotides: TGTGCCAGCAGCCTTGGGACAGGGATCCCTAGCGAGCAGTACTTC. Full variable domain (missing parts from reference TRBV9 and TRBJ2-7): DSGVTQTPKHLITATGQRVTLRCSPRSGDLSVYWYQQSLDQGLQFLIQYYNGEERAKGNILERFSAQQFPDLHSELNLSSLELGDSALYFCASSLGTGIPSEQYFGPGTRLTVT.

This clonotype came up a few times. The J gene is TRBJ2-7, the V gene TRBV20-1; D may be TRBD1 or TRBD2 (5 bases each). Trimming stripped 4 bases from V and 1 base from J, with 17 bases between. Germline CDR1 DFQATT, CDR2 SNEGSKA (reference sequence). This CDR3 contains 15 residues. CDR3 in DNA: TGCAGTGCTAATCCCCCGGGGCTACTTTCCTACGAGCAGTACTTC. Its protein is CSANPPGLLSYEQYF.

This clonotype was counted ten times or more. The rearrangement uses TRBV6-1 and TRBJ1-2; TRBD1 might be the D (5 bases). This CDR3 spans 12 amino acids. CDR1 and CDR2 from the germline V gene are MNHNS and SASEGT. Trimming cost V 6 bases and J 7 bases, with 12 bases left between them. The CDR3: CASRLDGGGYTF. In DNA form, the CDR3 reads TGTGCCAGCAGGCTGGATGGGGGTGGCTACACCTTC.

This chain connects TRBV7-6 to TRBJ2-2; 10 nucleotides match TRBD2. The CDR3 is made up of 16 amino acids. Germline V gene lookup returns CDR1 SGHVS and CDR2 FNYEAQ. Germline trimming cut 7 bases from V and 5 bases from J; bases unmatched to any gene: 10. The CDR3: CASKFSGRAGTGELFF. CDR3 nucleotide sequence: TGTGCCAGCAAATTCAGCGGGAGGGCCGGGACCGGGGAGCTGTTTTTT.

This rearrangement joins TRBV10-3 to TRBJ2-5, with D unclear. CDR3 size: 15 residues. Trimming stripped 6 bases from V and 5 bases from J, with 19 bases between. CDR1 and CDR2 (germline): ENHRY, SYGVKD. The CDR3 region has the DNA TGTGCCATCAGGGCCCGGCTATCAGAGCTCGAGACCCAGTACTTC. This encodes CAIRARLSELETQYF.

Points on this clonotype: A read error is possible here, since a much larger clone lies one base away. The genes are TRBV6-1 and TRBJ1-1, with D unresolved. Per germline, CDR1 MNHNS and CDR2 SASEGT. The CDR3 is made up of 14 amino acids. V lost 5 bases to trimming and J lost 4 bases, with 14 bases between them. This CDR3 reads CASSQERGSTEAFF. The CDR3 nucleotides are TGTGCCAGCAGTCAGGAAAGAGGGAGCACTGAAGCTTTCTTT.

The table lists this clonotype with a few counts. The V and J genes are TRBV7-9 and TRBJ1-3; unclear D gene. The CDR3 is 14 residues long. V shed 2 bases and J shed 3 bases, with 8 bases lying between them. Germline CDR1 SEHNR, CDR2 FQNEAQ (reference sequence). Here the CDR3 reads CASSLRESGNTIYF. In DNA form, the CDR3 reads TGTGCCAGCAGCTTAAGAGAGAGTGGAAACACCATATATTTT.

This clonotype was observed a handful of times. The chain uses TRBV30 and TRBJ2-6, with a possible D match to TRBD1 (6 bases). With 7 bases removed from V and 0 bases from J, the gap between germline ends came to 13 bases. The germline V gene encodes CDR1 GTSNPN and CDR2 SVGIG (reference sequence). The CDR3 is 15 residues long. CDR3: CASIRDTSGANVLTF. Here the CDR3 DNA reads TGTGCCTCAATCCGGGACACCTCTGGGGCCAACGTCCTGACTTTC.

This clonotype was found many times. The V gene is TRBV19, the J gene TRBJ2-5; perhaps TRBD1 as D (6 bases). Trimming removed 8 bases from V and 2 bases from J, with 18 bases in between. Germline CDR1 and CDR2: LNHDA and SQIVND (reference sequence). The CDR3 covers 15 residues. CDR3 amino acids: CASGQTGTPQETQYF. CDR3 DNA: TGTGCCAGTGGACAGACCGGGACACCTCAAGAGACCCAGTACTTC.

This chain links TRBV7-9 with TRBJ2-1; no definite D call. V lost 5 bases and J lost 6, with 8 bases in between. This CDR3 contains 12 residues. Looked up from germline, CDR1 is SEHNR and CDR2 is FQNEAQ (reference sequence). CDR3 residues: CASSPVTNEQFF. DNA for the CDR3: TGTGCCAGCAGCCCTGTTACCAATGAGCAGTTCTTC.

V is TRBV4-2 and J is TRBJ2-7; 10 bases agree with TRBD1. The CDR3 is made up of 14 amino acids. Germline assignment: CDR1 LGHNA and CDR2 YNFKEQ. The junction had 8 bases not matched to a gene; V was cut back by 6 bases and J by 6 bases. The CDR3 spells CASRVTGGEGEQYF. CDR3 coding DNA: TGTGCCAGCAGAGTGACAGGGGGCGAAGGCGAGCAGTACTTC.

This clonotype was seen repeatedly, ten times or more. The chain employs TRBV29-1 and TRBJ2-3; TRBD2 is a possible D gene (6 bases). The CDR3 sequence is 15 residues long. V shed 2 bases and J shed 1 base, with 13 bases lying between them. Germline assignment: CDR1 SQVTM and CDR2 ANQGSEA. Here the CDR3 reads CSVEHARGGTDTQYF. For the CDR3, the DNA is TGCAGCGTTGAACACGCGCGGGGCGGCACAGATACGCAGTATTTT.

CDR3 DNA: TGTGCCAGTAGTGTAACAGGGACAGTGAACACTGAAGCTTTCTTT. As protein: CASSVTGTVNTEAFF. The chain has TRBV19 and TRBJ1-1; 7 bases are shared with TRBD1. J was trimmed by 0 bases and V by 5 bases; bases with no gene match: 6. The germline CDR1 and CDR2 sequences are LNHDA and SQIVND (reference sequence). CDR3 length equals 15 residues.

This clonotype was recorded at least ten times. The chain is built from TRBV2 and TRBJ1-2, with a weak D call TRBD1 (6 bases). CDR3 length: 13 residues. V was shortened by 4 bases and J by 7 bases, with 13 bases between the two germline ends. In germline, CDR1 is SNHLY, CDR2 FYNNEI. CDR3 DNA: TGTGCCAGCAGTGGCAGGGGCTCGGGTGGCTACACCTTC. This translates into CASSGRGSGGYTF.

The V call is TRBV20-1, the J call TRBJ1-5; no clear D gene. The length of the CDR3 is 16 residues. Germline values: CDR1 DFQATT, CDR2 SNEGSKA (reference sequence). V was shortened by 2 bases and J by 1 base, with 15 bases between the two germline ends. Here the CDR3 DNA reads TGCAGTGCTAGATCAACGTCAACAGTAAGCAATCAGCCCCAGCATTTT. It is translated as CSARSTSTVSNQPQHF.

This clonotype was seen many times. This chain joins TRBV2 and TRBJ1-1, with TRBD1 matching 12 bases. Germline V lookup: CDR1 SNHLY, CDR2 FYNNEI. The J segment lost 6 bases and the V segment lost 5 bases, leaving 10 bases of the junction unmatched. This CDR3 contains 16 residues. The CDR3 region is CASSPTGTGGGSEAFF. The DNA for the CDR3 is TGTGCCAGCAGTCCAACCGGGACAGGGGGCGGATCTGAAGCTTTCTTT.

This sequence joins TRBV5-6 and TRBJ2-1, with 7 bases fitting TRBD2. This CDR3 is built from 13 residues. V lost 3 bases and J lost 4; bases outside the gene matches: 1. Germline-derived CDR1 and CDR2 are SGHDT and YYEEEE. CDR3 protein: CASSSAGYNEQFF. CDR3 coding DNA: TGTGCCAGCAGCTCAGCGGGATACAATGAGCAGTTCTTC.

This clonotype showed up just a few times. The J gene is TRBJ1-4, the V gene TRBV5-1, with D hard to call. The V gene's germline CDR1 is SGHRS and CDR2 YFSETQ. Trimming shortened V by 0 bases and J by 5 bases, and 8 bases separated the two germline ends. The CDR3 totals 14 residues. The DNA of the CDR3 is TGCGCCAGCAGCTTGGGACTGGGAAATGAAAAACTGTTTTTT. Its translation: CASSLGLGNEKLFF.

This clonotype was detected ten times or more. The chain joins TRBV5-1 to TRBJ1-2; no reliable D call. The CDR3 spans 14 residues. Trimming removed 4 bases at V and 0 bases at J, with 10 bases between. CDR1 is SGHRS and CDR2 is YFSETQ in the germline V gene. The CDR3 spells CASSLDTSNYGYTF. Here the CDR3 DNA reads TGCGCCAGCAGCCTCGACACCTCTAACTATGGCTACACCTTC.

This clonotype was seen more than once but under ten times. The V and J genes are TRBV10-3 and TRBJ2-7; a possible D gene is TRBD1 (5 bases). V lost 5 bases, J lost 0 bases, and 17 bases lay in between. CDR1 and CDR2 (germline): ENHRY, SYGVKD. The CDR3 runs to 16 residues. Here the CDR3 reads CAISPDTGRDSYEQYF. The DNA for the CDR3 is TGTGCCATCAGTCCCGATACCGGCAGGGACTCCTACGAGCAGTACTTC.

The table lists this clonotype with many counts. The J gene is TRBJ2-1, the V gene TRBV20-1; D possibly corresponds to TRBD2 (6 bases). Germline CDR1 and CDR2: DFQATT and SNEGSKA (reference sequence). CDR3 length equals 15 residues. V lost 0 bases, J lost 6 bases, and 15 bases lay in between. The CDR3 sequence: CSARDGRLAGNEQFF. The CDR3 region has the DNA TGCAGTGCTAGAGATGGGAGGCTAGCCGGCAATGAGCAGTTCTTC.

This clonotype turned up a few times. The J gene is TRBJ2-7, the V gene TRBV20-1, with D maybe TRBD1 (6 bases). The CDR3 runs to 13 residues. V was trimmed by 6 bases and J by 2 bases, leaving 14 bases between them. In germline, CDR1 is DFQATT, CDR2 SNEGSKA (reference sequence). CDR3: CSALKTGTYEQYF. As DNA, the CDR3 is TGCAGTGCGCTTAAGACAGGAACCTACGAGCAGTACTTC.

The rearrangement uses TRBV20-1 and TRBJ2-3, with a tentative D call TRBD2 (5 bases). The CDR3 runs to 14 residues. Germline V gene lookup returns CDR1 DFQATT and CDR2 SNEGSKA (reference sequence). The V end lost 5 bases, the J end lost 2 bases, and 14 bases lay between the germline ends. The chain's CDR3 is CSARSTIVTDTQYF. In nucleotides, the CDR3 is TGCAGTGCTCGCTCGACTATAGTCACAGATACGCAGTATTTT.

The chain combines TRBV24-1 with TRBJ2-5; D ambiguous. CDR1 is KGHDR, CDR2 SFDVKD, per germline. The CDR3 loop spans 10 amino acids. The ends were cut back, 11 bases at V and 14 bases at J, with 17 bases in the middle. The chain's CDR3 is CAKTGSDGYF. CDR3 nucleotide sequence: TGTGCCAAGACCGGATCGGACGGATACTTC.